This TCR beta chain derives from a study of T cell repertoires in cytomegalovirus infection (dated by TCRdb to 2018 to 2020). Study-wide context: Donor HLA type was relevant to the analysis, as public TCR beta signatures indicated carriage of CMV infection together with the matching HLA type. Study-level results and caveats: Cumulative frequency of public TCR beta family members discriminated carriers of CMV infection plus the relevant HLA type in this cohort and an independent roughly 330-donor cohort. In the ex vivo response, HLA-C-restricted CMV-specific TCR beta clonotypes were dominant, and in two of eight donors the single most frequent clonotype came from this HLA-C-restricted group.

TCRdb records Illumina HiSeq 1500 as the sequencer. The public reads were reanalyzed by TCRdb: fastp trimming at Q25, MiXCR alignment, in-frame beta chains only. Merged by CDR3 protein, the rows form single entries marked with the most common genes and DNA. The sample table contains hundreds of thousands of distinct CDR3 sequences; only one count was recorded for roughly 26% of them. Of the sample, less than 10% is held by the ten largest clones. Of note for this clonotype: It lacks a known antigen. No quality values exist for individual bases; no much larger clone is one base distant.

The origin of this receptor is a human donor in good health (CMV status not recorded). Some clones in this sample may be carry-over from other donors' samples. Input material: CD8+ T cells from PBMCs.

The bases read TGTGCCAGCTCGGTAGGGACCCAAGAGACCCAGTACTTC. It translates as CASSVGTQETQYF. The chain is encoded by TRBV27 joined to TRBJ2-5; the D segment is perhaps TRBD1 or TRBD2, each sharing 5 matched bases. Including cysteine and phenylalanine, the CDR3 has 13 amino acids. Just the 39-base CDR3 DNA is kept, in frame starting at base 1. According to the germline V gene (reference sequence), CDR1 reads MNHEY and CDR2 reads SMNVEV. The junction carries 11 bases between V and J, which are trimmed by 8 bases and 1 base respectively.